The 9 T cell receptor beta chains presented below share a single source sample, sequenced in a study of T cell clonotyping in hematopoietic cell transplantation. Sequencing was performed with immunoSEQ multiplex PCR; in TCRdb, only in-frame clones are kept and a portion is missing. The table lists tens of thousands of clones, 95% to 97% of them singletons. Indicated time point: recipient sample about 28 days before transplant, after cytoreduction. The source material was peripheral blood mononuclear cells, sampled before stem cell transplant. The receptors stem from a woman in her 50s with acute myeloid leukemia. Some clones in this sample may be carry-over from other donors' samples.

The rearrangement joins TRBV27 to TRBJ1-2, with a possible D match to TRBD1 (6 bases). V lost 5 bases to trimming and J lost 7 bases, with 17 bases between them. The CDR3 is 14 amino acids. Per the germline V gene, CDR1 is MNHEY and CDR2 is SMNVEV (reference sequence). The DNA of the CDR3 is TGTGCCAGCAGTACCTACAGGGCTGGAATTGGCTACACCTTC. The encoded protein is CASSTYRAGIGYTF.

This chain uses TRBV11-2 with TRBJ1-1; D is perhaps TRBD1 (5 bases). V lost 3 bases, J lost 1 base, and 9 bases lay in between. There are 14 residues in the CDR3. CDR1 and CDR2 (germline): SGHAT, FQNNGV. As DNA, the CDR3 is TGTGCCAGCAGCTTTGGGGGGGGGAACACTGAAGCTTTCTTT. Translation gives CASSFGGGNTEAFF.

The chain has TRBV6-5 and TRBJ2-7; the D gene is possibly TRBD2 (5 bases). Trimming took 5 bases from V and 5 from J, leaving 16 bases between them. This CDR3 has 14 residues. The germline CDR1 and CDR2 sequences are MNHEY and SVGAGI. DNA for the CDR3: TGTGCCAGCAGTGACCGCTTTTCGGGGAACGAGCAGTACTTC. It specifies CASSDRFSGNEQYF.

The count of this clone is one. The chain couples TRBV6-1 to TRBJ1-2; 7 nucleotides match TRBD1. Losses at the gene ends were 5 bases for V and 5 bases for J; bases not matched to a gene: 5. CDR3 size: 13 residues. Germline assignment: CDR1 MNHNS and CDR2 SASEGT. The CDR3 loop reads CASSRTGVYGYTF. The CDR3 DNA reads as TGTGCCAGCAGTCGTACAGGGGTTTATGGCTACACCTTC.

The rearrangement uses TRBV30 and TRBJ2-6; tentative D call: TRBD2 (7 bases). V lost 5 bases, J lost 0 bases, and 11 bases lay in between. The germline gives CDR1 GTSNPN, CDR2 SVGIG (reference sequence). There are 15 residues in the CDR3. CDR3 region: CAWLGGPSGANVLTF. CDR3 nucleotide sequence: TGTGCCTGGTTGGGGGGGCCCTCTGGGGCCAACGTCCTGACTTTC.

The rearrangement uses TRBV6-5 and TRBJ1-2, with D possibly matching TRBD1 (6 bases). From germline, CDR1 is MNHEY and CDR2 SVGAGI. The CDR3 is 13 residues long. V lost 7 bases, J lost 4 bases, and 13 bases lay in between. The CDR3 protein is CASMGAPPYGYTF. The CDR3 DNA reads as TGTGCCAGCATGGGGGCCCCCCCCTATGGCTACACCTTC.

This sequence joins TRBV5-1 and TRBJ2-3, with D perhaps TRBD1 or TRBD2 (5 bases each). The length of the CDR3 is 15 residues. Germline-derived CDR1 and CDR2 are SGHRS and YFSETQ. Deletions cut 0 bases from V and 5 bases from J, with 13 bases between. CDR3 region: CASSLVGGPGDTQYF. CDR3 coding DNA: TGCGCCAGCAGCTTGGTTGGGGGACCGGGAGATACGCAGTATTTT.

The rearrangement links TRBV30 to TRBJ2-5, with 12 nucleotides matching TRBD2. Trimming cost V 5 bases and J 5 bases; bases outside gene matches: 6. The CDR3 is 14 residues long. The germline gives CDR1 GTSNPN, CDR2 SVGIG (reference sequence). For the CDR3, the DNA is TGTGCCTGGGAGACTAGCGGGGGTCTTGAGACCCAGTACTTC. Its protein product is CAWETSGGLETQYF.

This clone was seen a single time. The V gene is TRBV30, the J gene TRBJ1-5; TRBD1 aligns across 8 bases. V was pared by 3 bases and J by 1 base, with 2 bases of the junction left unmatched. Germline V gene lookup returns CDR1 GTSNPN and CDR2 SVGIG (reference sequence). CDR3 length: 14 amino acids. The CDR3 is CAWRGTGSNQPQHF. CDR3 nucleotides: TGTGCCTGGAGGGGGACAGGAAGCAATCAGCCCCAGCATTTT. The variable domain in full, completed from reference TRBV30 and TRBJ1-5, reads SQTIHQWPATLVQPVGSPLSLECTVEGTSNPNLYWYRQAAGRGLQLLFYSVGIGQISSEVPQNLSASRPQDRQFILSSKKLLLSDSGFYLCAWRGTGSNQPQHFGDGTRLSIL.